This TCR beta chain was sequenced in a study of blood T cell repertoires in COVID-19. In the original processing: Scientists estimated how many nucleated cells there were by amplifying reference gene primers. Sequencing used immunoSEQ multiplex PCR; TCRdb keeps in-frame clones, though not all of them. V, J and clone size derive from that table, while D and trimming were established from the DNA sequence. The sample carries roughly 220,000 clones, around 86% recorded once. The germline CDR1 and CDR2 sequences are LNHDA and SQIVND (reference sequence). This CDR3 has 12 residues. Trimming cost V 6 bases and J 9 bases; bases outside gene matches: 5.

The sequence was collected from an elderly man with acute or convalescent COVID-19. The chain couples TRBV19 to TRBJ2-1, with 7 positions matching TRBD1. The material sequenced was peripheral blood. The CDR3, as DNA: TGTGCCAGTAGCCCCAGGGGGTTTGAGCAGTTCTTC. It is translated as CASSPRGFEQFF. Full variable domain (remainder filled in from reference TRBV19 and TRBJ2-1): DGGITQSPKYLFRKEGQNVTLSCEQNLNHDAMYWYRQDPGQGLRLIYYSQIVNDFQKGDIAEGYSVSREKKESFPLTVTSAQKNPTAFYLCASSPRGFEQFFGPGTRLTVL.